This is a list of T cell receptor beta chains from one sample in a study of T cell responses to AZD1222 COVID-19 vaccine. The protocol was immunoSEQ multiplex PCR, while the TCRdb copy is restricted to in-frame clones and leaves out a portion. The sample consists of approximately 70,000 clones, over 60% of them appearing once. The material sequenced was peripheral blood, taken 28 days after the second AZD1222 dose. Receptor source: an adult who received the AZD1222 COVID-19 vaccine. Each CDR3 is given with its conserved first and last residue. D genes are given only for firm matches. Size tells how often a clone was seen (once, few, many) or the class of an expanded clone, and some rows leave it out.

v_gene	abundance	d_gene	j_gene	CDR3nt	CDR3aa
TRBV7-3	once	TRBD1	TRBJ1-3	TGTGCCAGCAGCGACCCCGACAGGGTGGGAAACACCATATATTTT	CASSDPDRVGNTIYF
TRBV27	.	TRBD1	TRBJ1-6	TGTGCCAGCAGTCGCAACCCCCCCGGGACAGGGAATGGATGGGGTAATTCACCCCTCCACTTT	CASSRNPPGTGNGWGNSPLHF
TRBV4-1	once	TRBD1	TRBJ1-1	TGCGCCAGCAGCCAAGATGGGACAGGGGGCCGAGAAGCTTTCTTT	CASSQDGTGGREAFF
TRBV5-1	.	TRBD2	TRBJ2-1	TGCGCCAGCAGTATGGCTAGCGGGGGGTATGAGCAGTTCTTC	CASSMASGGYEQFF
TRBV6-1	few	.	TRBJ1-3	TGTGCCAGCAGTGAACTAGGCACTGGAAACACCATATATTTT	CASSELGTGNTIYF
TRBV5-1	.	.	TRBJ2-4	TGCGCCAGCAGTCCGGAGGGGGGAAACATTCAGTACTTC	CASSPEGGNIQYF
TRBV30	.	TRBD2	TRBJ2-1	TGTGCCTGGAGTTTCCGGACTAGCGGAAGGGACAATGAGCAGTTCTTC	CAWSFRTSGRDNEQFF
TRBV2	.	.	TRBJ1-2	TGTGCCCAGGGCTCTACTAACTATGGCTACACCTTC	CAQGSTNYGYTF
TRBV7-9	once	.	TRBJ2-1	TGTGCCAGCAGCGGACGACAGGAGCAGTTCTTC	CASSGRQEQFF
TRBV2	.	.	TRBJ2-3	TGTGCCAGCAGTGAAATAGCGGCCGGGGTCTCAGATACGCAGTATTTT	CASSEIAAGVSDTQYF
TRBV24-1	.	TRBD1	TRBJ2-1	TGTGCCACCAGTGATTTGCAGGGACAGGGCGCGCACAATGAGCAGTTCTTC	CATSDLQGQGAHNEQFF
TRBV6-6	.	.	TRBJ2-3	TGTGCCAGCAAGCAGCAGGACCACACAGATACGCAGTATTTT	CASKQQDHTDTQYF
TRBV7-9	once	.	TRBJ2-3	TGTGCCAGCAGCACCTGGACGGCCGAAACAGATACGCAGTATTTT	CASSTWTAETDTQYF
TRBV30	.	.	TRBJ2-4	TGTGCCTGGAGTGCTGGGGGGATCATTCAGTACTTC	CAWSAGGIIQYF
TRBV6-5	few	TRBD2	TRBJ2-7	TGTGCCAGCAGAATAGCGGGAGTAACCTACGAGCAGTACTTC	CASRIAGVTYEQYF
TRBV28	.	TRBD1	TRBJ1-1	TGTGCCAGCAGTCCCCGGACAGGGAGGTACACTGAAGCTTTCTTT	CASSPRTGRYTEAFF